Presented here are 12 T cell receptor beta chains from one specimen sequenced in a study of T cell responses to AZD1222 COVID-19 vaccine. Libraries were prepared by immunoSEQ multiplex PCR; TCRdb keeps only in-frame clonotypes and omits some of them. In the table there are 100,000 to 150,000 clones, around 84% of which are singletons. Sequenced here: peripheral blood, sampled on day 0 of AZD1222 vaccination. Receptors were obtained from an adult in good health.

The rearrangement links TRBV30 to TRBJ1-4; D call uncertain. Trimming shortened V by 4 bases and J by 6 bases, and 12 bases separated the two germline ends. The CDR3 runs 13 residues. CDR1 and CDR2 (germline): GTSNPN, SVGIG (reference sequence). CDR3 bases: TGTGCCTGGAACCGGGAGGCGGATGAAAAACTGTTTTTT. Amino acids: CAWNREADEKLFF.

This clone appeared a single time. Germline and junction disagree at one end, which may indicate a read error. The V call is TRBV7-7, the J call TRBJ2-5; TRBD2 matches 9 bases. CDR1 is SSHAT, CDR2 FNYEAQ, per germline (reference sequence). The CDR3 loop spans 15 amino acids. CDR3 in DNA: TGTGCTAGCAGCTTACAAGCGGGGGGCGGTGAGACCCAGTACTTC. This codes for CASSLQAGGGETQYF. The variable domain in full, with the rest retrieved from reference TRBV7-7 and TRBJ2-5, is GAGVSQSPRYKVTKRGQDVTLRCDPISSHATLYWYQQALGQGPEFLTYFNYEAQPDKSGLPSDRFSAERPEGSISTLTIQRTEQRDSAMYRCASSLQAGGGETQYFGPGTRLLVL.

The CDR3 bases are TGTGCCAGCAGTTTCGCCGGGACAGGGAACACTGAAGCTTTCTTT. As protein: CASSFAGTGNTEAFF. The chain couples TRBV7-2 to TRBJ1-1; 8 bases match TRBD1. Germline trimming cut 6 bases from V and 1 base from J; bases unmatched to any gene: 7. There are 15 residues in the CDR3. In germline, CDR1 is SGHTA, CDR2 FQGNSA.

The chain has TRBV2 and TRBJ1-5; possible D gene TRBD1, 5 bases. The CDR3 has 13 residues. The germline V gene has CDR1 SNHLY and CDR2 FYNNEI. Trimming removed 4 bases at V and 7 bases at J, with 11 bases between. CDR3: CASSAPGLQPQHF. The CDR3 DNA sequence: TGTGCCAGCAGTGCGCCAGGGTTACAGCCCCAGCATTTT.

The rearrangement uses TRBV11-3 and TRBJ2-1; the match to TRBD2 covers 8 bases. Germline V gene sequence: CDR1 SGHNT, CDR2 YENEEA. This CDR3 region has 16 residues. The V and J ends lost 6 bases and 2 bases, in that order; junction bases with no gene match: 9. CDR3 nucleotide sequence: TGTGCCAGCAGTTATAATCGGGGGGGTACCTACAATGAGCAGTTCTTC. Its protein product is CASSYNRGGTYNEQFF.

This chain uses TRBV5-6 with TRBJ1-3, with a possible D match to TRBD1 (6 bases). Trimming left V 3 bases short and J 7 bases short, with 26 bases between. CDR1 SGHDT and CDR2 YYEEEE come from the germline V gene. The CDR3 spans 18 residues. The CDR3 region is CASSSVRLTGLHGNTIYF. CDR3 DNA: TGTGCCAGCAGCTCCGTTAGGCTAACAGGGCTGCATGGGAACACCATATATTTT.

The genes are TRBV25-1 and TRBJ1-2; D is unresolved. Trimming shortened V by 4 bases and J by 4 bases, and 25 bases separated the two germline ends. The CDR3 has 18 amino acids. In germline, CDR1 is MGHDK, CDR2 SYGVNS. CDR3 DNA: TGTGCCAGCAGTGTATCGAGAGGTACGGCTTTGAACTTCTATGGCTACACCTTC. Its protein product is CASSVSRGTALNFYGYTF.

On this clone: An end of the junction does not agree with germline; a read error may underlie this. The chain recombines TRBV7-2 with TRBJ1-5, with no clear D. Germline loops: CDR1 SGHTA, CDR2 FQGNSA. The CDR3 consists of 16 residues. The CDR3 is CASRLGPLQYNQPQHF. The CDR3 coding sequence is TGTGCCAGCAGATTAGGACCCTTACAGTACAATCAGCCCCAGCATTTT.

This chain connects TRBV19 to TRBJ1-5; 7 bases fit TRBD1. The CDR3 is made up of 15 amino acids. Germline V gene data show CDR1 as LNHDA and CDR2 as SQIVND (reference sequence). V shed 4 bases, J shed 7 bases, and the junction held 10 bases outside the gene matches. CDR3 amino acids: CASSTQQGIGQPQHF. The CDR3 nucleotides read TGTGCCAGTAGTACCCAACAGGGGATTGGGCAGCCCCAGCATTTT.

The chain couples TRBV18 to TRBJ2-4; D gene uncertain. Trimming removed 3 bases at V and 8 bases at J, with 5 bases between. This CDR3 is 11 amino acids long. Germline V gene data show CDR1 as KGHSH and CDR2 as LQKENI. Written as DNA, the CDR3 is TGTGCCAGCTCACCCCAGGACATTCAGTACTTC. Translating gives CASSPQDIQYF.

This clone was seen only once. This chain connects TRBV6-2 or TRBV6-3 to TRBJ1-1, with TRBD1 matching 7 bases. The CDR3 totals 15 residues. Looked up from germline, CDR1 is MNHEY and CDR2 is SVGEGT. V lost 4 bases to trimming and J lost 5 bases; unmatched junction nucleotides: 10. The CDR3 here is CASSFKQGMRTEAFF. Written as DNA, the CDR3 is TGTGCCAGCAGTTTCAAACAGGGGATGCGGACTGAAGCTTTCTTT.

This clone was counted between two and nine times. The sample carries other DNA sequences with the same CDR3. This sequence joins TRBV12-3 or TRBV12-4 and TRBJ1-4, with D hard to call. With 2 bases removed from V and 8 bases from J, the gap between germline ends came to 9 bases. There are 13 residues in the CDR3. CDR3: CASSLIEGEKLFF. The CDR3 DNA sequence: TGTGCCAGCAGTTTAATAGAGGGAGAAAAACTGTTTTTT.